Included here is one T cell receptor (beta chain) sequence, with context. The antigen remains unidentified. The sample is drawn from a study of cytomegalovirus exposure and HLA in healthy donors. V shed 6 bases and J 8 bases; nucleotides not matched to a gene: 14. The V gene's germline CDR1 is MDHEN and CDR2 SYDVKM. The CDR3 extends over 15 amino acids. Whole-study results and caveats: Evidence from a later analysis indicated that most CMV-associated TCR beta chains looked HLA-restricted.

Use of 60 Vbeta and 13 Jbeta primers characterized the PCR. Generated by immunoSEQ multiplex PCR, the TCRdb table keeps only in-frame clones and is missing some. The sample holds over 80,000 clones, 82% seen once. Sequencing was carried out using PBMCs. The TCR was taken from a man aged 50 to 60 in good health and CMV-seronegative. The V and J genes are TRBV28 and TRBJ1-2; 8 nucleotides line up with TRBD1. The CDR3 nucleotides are TGTGCCAGCAGGGAAGGGACAGGCCCTCGTAGGGGCTACACCTTC. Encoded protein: CASREGTGPRRGYTF.